One and the same sample provided the 8 T cell receptor beta chains below, sequenced in a study of tumor and adjacent non-tumor tissue in lung cancer. No cell sorting was done before RNA was extracted from the tissue. TCRbeta libraries were built with three rounds of nested PCR, modified from ARM-PCR. TCRdb itself ran the multiplex PCR reads through MiXCR, one entry per CDR3 protein. The data contain about 140,000 distinct CDR3 sequences, roughly 70% of them seen just once; the ten biggest clones take up 18%. Material: lung tumor tissue. These TCRs come from a man in his 60s with small cell lung cancer.

Of note for this clonotype: It may be a read error: a sequence one base away is much more abundant. The chain links TRBV6-6 to TRBJ2-1; D perhaps matches TRBD1 (6 bases). The germline gives CDR1 MNHNY, CDR2 SVGAGI (reference sequence). The CDR3 totals 19 residues. In DNA form, the CDR3 reads TGTGCCAGCAGTTATTATCAGGGGTCCCAGATGCTTCCCTACAATGGGCAGTTCTTC. Translating it yields CASSYYQGSQMLPYNGQFF.

About this clonotype itself: This may come from a read error, since a much larger clone is one base off. V and J are TRBV10-1 and TRBJ1-2; no definite D call. The CDR3 loop spans 13 amino acids. In germline, CDR1 is WNHNN, CDR2 SYGVQD (reference sequence). Trimming took off 7 bases at V and 2 bases at J, with 11 bases between the two ends. This CDR3 is CASTDGPNYGYTF. The CDR3 DNA sequence: TGCGCCAGCACTGACGGACCGAACTATGGCTACACCTTC.

This clonotype was seen ten or more times. This chain uses TRBV6-5 with TRBJ1-6; D gene uncertain. Germline assignment: CDR1 MNHEY and CDR2 SVGAGI. V lost 7 bases and J lost 0, with 13 bases in between. The CDR3 totals 16 residues. CDR3 bases: TGTGCCAGCACCTCTTCTCCGAGCTCCTATAATTCACCCCTCCACTTT. The encoded protein is CASTSSPSSYNSPLHF.

This clonotype has just a few counts. This rearrangement joins TRBV6-5 to TRBJ2-7; D uncertain. The CDR3 has 15 amino acids. V lost 2 bases and J lost 2, with 13 bases in between. Germline V gives CDR1 MNHEY, CDR2 SVGAGI. In DNA, the CDR3 is TGTGCCAGCAGTTACGATACTACATTCACCTACGAGCAGTACTTC. Residues: CASSYDTTFTYEQYF.

On this clonotype: The junction departs from the called germline gene at one end, perhaps through a read error. This sequence joins TRBV6-5 and TRBJ1-3; no definite D call. Germline V gene lookup returns CDR1 MNHEY and CDR2 SVGAGI. This CDR3 spans 16 amino acids. CDR3 DNA sequence: TGTGCCTGCAGTTACTCGATGGCGAGCTCTGGACACACCATATATTTT. This gives the protein CACSYSMASSGHTIYF.

This clonotype has ten or more counts. The chain uses TRBV20-1 and TRBJ2-7, with 8 positions matching TRBD2. The J segment lost 4 bases and the V segment lost 1 base, leaving 15 bases of the junction unmatched. This CDR3 has 17 residues. The V gene's germline CDR1 is DFQATT and CDR2 SNEGSKA (reference sequence). The CDR3 sequence is CSARGAGAGGIGYEQYF. In DNA form, the CDR3 reads TGCAGTGCTAGAGGGGCGGGCGCGGGAGGAATAGGGTACGAGCAGTACTTC.

Of note for this clonotype: The junction departs from germline at one end; a sequencing error may be responsible. V gene TRBV20-1 combines with J gene TRBJ2-5; possibly TRBD1 for D (6 bases). CDR3 length: 13 amino acids. Germline V gives CDR1 DFQATT, CDR2 SNEGSKA (reference sequence). CDR3 nucleotides: TGCAATGCTAGAAAGACAGGTCCGGAGACCCAATACTTC. The encoded protein is CNARKTGPETQYF.

This sequence joins TRBV10-3 and TRBJ2-2; 7 nucleotides match TRBD1. This CDR3 comprises 16 residues. The V gene end was trimmed by 4 bases and the J gene end by 5 bases; junction bases not matched to a gene: 10. Germline V gene sequence: CDR1 ENHRY, CDR2 SYGVKD. The DNA for the CDR3 is TGTGCCATCAGTGCACGGAGACAGGGTTTTACCGGGGAGCTGTTTTTT. Translated, it gives CAISARRQGFTGELFF.